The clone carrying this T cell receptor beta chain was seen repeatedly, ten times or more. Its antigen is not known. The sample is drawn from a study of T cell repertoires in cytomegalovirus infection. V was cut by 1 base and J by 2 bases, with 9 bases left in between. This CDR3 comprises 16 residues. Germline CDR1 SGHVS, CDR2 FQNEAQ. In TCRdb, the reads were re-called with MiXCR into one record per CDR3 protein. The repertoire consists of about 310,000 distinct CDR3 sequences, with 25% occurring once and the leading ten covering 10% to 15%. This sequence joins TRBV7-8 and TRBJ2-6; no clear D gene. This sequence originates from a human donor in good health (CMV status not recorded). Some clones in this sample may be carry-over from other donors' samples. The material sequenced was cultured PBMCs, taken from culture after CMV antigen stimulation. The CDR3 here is CASSLGPGAGANVLTF. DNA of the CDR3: TGTGCCAGCAGCTTAGGTCCGGGTGCTGGGGCCAACGTCCTGACTTTC.